This T cell receptor (beta chain) was retrieved from a study of tumor-infiltrating lymphocytes in localized non-small cell lung cancer. Turning to the study itself: Several tumor histologies, both smoking statuses, and some post-neoadjuvant chemotherapy samples were included. Findings and limits, study-wide: Tumors had more T cell infiltration than uninvolved lung, per TCRbeta sequencing and CD3 counts. Available tissue quantity limited TCR sequencing to a patient subset.

The CDR3 covers 16 residues. Trimming took 3 bases from V and 4 from J, leaving 18 bases between them. Germline V gives CDR1 MDHEN, CDR2 SYDVKM. Measured with immunoSEQ multiplex PCR; TCRdb has only the in-frame clones, and not every one. Seen here are around 15,000 clones, less than 55% observed once, and the top ten hold approximately 16%. The sample holds a few counts of this clone. Its antigen is not known. Sequences were obtained from lung tumor tissue. This sequence originates from a human donor with non-small cell lung cancer. The V call is TRBV28, the J call TRBJ1-1, with TRBD1 as a possible D gene (5 bases). The CDR3 here is CASSFLIGEGGTEAFF. In DNA form, the CDR3 reads TGTGCCAGCAGTTTCCTAATAGGGGAGGGTGGCACTGAAGCTTTCTTT. Variable domain in full (rest from reference TRBV28 and TRBJ1-1): DVKVTQSSRYLVKRTGEKVFLECVQDMDHENMFWYRQDPGLGLRLIYFSYDVKMKEKGDIPEGYSVSREKKERFSLILESASTNQTSMYLCASSFLIGEGGTEAFFGQGTRLTVV.